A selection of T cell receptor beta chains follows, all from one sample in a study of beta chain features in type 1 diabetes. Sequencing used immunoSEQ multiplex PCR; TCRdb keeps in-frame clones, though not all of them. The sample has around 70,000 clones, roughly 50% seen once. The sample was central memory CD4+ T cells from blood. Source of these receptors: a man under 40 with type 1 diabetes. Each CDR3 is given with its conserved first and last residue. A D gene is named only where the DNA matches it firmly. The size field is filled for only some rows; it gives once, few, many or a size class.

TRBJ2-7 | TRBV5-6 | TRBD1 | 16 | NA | CASSQSTGGVIYEQYF | TGTGCCAGCAGCCAGAGCACAGGGGGCGTTATTTACGAGCAGTACTTC
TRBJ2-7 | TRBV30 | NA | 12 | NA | CAWAEGFNEQYF | TGTGCCTGGGCGGAGGGGTTCAACGAGCAGTACTTC
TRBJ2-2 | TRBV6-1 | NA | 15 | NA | CASSDTGRGTGELFF | TGTGCCAGCTCCGATACAGGCCGGGGGACCGGGGAGCTGTTTTTT
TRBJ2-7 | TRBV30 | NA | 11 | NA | CAWSLNYEQYF | TGTGCCTGGTCCCTAAACTACGAGCAGTACTTC
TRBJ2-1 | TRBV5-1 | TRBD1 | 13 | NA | CASSSGQGNEQFF | TGCGCCAGCAGCTCGGGACAGGGGAACGAGCAGTTCTTC
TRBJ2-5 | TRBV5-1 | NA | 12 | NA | CASSPGRDRVYF | TGCGCCAGCAGCCCCGGGAGGGACAGGGTTTACTTC
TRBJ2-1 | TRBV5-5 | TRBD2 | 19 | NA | CASSLGASGRFFADNEQFF | TGTGCCAGCAGCTTGGGGGCTAGCGGGAGGTTCTTCGCAGACAATGAGCAGTTCTTC
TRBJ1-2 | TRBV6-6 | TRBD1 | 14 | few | CASSYGTGRFGYTF | TGTGCCAGCAGTTACGGGACAGGGCGATTTGGCTACACCTTC
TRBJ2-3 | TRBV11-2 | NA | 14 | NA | CASSLRLSTDTQYF | TGTGCCAGCAGCTTAAGACTCAGCACAGATACGCAGTATTTT
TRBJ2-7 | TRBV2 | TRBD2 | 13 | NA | CATYLTSGTEQYF | TGTGCCACCTACCTGACTAGCGGAACCGAGCAGTACTTC
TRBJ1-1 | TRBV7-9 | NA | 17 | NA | CASSLARIGFLNTEASF | TGTGCCAGCAGCTTAGCGAGGATAGGCTTCTTGAACACTGAAGCTTCCTTT
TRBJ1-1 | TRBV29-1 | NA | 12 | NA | CSVAQGKTEAFF | TGCAGCGTTGCGCAGGGTAAGACTGAAGCTTTCTTT
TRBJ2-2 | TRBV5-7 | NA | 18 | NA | CASSLVGRGARDTGELFF | TGTGCCAGCAGCTTGGTGGGCAGGGGAGCGAGAGACACCGGGGAGCTGTTTTTT
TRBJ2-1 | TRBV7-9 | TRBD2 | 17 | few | CASSLFFETSGPMGQFF | TGTGCCAGCAGCTTATTTTTCGAGACTAGCGGTCCAATGGGGCAGTTCTTC